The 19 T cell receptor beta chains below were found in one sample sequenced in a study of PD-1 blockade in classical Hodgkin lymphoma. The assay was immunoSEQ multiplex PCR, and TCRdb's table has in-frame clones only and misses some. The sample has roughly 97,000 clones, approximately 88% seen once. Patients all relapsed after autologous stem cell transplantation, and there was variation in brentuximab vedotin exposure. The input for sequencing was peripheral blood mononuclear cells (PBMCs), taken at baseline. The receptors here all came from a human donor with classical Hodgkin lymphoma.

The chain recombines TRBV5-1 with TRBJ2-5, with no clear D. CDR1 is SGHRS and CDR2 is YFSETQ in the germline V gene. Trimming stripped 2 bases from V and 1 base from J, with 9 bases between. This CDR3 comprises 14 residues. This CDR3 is CASSFELPQETQYF. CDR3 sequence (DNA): TGCGCCAGCAGCTTCGAATTGCCCCAAGAGACCCAGTACTTC.

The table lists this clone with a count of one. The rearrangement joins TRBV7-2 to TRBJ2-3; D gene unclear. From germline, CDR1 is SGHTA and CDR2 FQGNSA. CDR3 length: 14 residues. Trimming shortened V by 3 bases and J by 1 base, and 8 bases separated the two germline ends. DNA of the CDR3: TGTGCCAGCAGCTTTGGCTTGCGCACAGATACGCAGTATTTT. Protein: CASSFGLRTDTQYF. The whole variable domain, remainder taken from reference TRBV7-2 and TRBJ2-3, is GAGVSQSPSNKVTEKGKDVELRCDPISGHTALYWYRQSLGQGLEFLIYFQGNSAPDKSGLPSDRFSAERTGGSVSTLTIQRTQQEDSAVYLCASSFGLRTDTQYFGPGTRLTVL.

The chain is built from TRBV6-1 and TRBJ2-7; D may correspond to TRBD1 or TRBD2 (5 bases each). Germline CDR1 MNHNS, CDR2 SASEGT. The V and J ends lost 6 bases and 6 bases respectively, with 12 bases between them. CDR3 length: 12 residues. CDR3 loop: CASRTGPVEQYF. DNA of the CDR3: TGTGCCAGCAGGACGGGGCCGGTCGAGCAGTACTTC.

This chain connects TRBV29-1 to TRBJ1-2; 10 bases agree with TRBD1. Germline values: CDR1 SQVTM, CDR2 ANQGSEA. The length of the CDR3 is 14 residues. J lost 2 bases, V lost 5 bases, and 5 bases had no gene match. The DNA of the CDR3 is TGCAGCGTTCCCCGGGACAGGGGAAACTATGGCTACACCTTC. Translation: CSVPRDRGNYGYTF.

CDR3: CATSRDLGGAGETQYF. The CDR3 DNA sequence: TGTGCCACCAGCAGAGATCTCGGGGGGGCCGGGGAGACCCAGTACTTC. V gene TRBV15 combines with J gene TRBJ2-5; the match to TRBD2 covers 8 bases. CDR1 is LNHNV and CDR2 is YYDKDF in the germline V gene (reference sequence). Trimming took 0 bases from V and 5 from J; bases not matched to a gene: 8. The CDR3 runs to 16 residues.

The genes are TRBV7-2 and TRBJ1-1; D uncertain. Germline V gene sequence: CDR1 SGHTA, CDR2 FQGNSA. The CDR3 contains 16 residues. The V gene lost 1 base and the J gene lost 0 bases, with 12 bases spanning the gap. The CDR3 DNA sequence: TGTGCCAGCAGCTTAGGGCCAGGAGCTATGAACACTGAAGCTTTCTTT. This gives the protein CASSLGPGAMNTEAFF.

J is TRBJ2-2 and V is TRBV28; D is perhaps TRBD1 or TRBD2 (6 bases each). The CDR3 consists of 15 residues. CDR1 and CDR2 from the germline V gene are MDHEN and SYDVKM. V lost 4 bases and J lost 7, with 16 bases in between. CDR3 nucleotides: TGTGCCAGCAGTTCCCCAGGCAGGGGAGGCGGGGAGCTGTTTTTT. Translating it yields CASSSPGRGGGELFF.

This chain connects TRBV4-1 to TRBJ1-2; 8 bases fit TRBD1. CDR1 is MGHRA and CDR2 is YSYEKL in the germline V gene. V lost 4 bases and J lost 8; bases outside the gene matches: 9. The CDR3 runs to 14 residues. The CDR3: CASSLTQGAQGYTF. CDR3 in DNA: TGCGCCAGCAGCCTAACTCAGGGGGCTCAGGGCTACACCTTC.

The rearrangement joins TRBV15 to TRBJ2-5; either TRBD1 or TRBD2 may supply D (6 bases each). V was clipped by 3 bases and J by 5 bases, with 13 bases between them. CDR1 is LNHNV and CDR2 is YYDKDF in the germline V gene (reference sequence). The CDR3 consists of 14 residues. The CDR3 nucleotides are TGTGCCACCAGCAGCTTCGGGGGCTTGGAGACCCAGTACTTC. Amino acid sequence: CATSSFGGLETQYF.

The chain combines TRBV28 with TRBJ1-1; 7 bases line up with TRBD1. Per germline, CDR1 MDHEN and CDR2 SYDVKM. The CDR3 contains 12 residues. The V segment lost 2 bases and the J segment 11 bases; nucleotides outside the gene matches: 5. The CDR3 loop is CASSLGTGVAFF. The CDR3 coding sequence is TGTGCCAGCAGTTTAGGAACAGGGGTTGCTTTCTTT.

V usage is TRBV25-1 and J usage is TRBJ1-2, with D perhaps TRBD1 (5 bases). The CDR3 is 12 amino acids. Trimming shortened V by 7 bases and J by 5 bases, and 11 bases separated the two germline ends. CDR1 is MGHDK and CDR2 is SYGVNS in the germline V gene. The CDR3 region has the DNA TGTGCCAGCAACCAGGGCAATTATGGCTACACCTTC. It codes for CASNQGNYGYTF.

CDR3: CASSLGRGTRYGYTF. In DNA form, the CDR3 reads TGTGCCAGCAGCTTAGGTCGCGGGACGCGCTATGGCTACACCTTC. The J gene is TRBJ1-2, the V gene TRBV7-9; a weak D match, TRBD1 (5 bases). From germline, CDR1 is SEHNR and CDR2 FQNEAQ (reference sequence). The V end lost 1 base, the J end lost 4 bases, and 13 bases lay between the germline ends. CDR3 length equals 15 residues.

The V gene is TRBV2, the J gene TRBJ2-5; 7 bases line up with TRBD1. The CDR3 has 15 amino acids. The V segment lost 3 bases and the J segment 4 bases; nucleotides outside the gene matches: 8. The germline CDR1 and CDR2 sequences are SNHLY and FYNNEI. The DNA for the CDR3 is TGTGCCAGCAGTGAGTGGCAGGGGGTGAGAGAGACCCAGTACTTC. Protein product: CASSEWQGVRETQYF.

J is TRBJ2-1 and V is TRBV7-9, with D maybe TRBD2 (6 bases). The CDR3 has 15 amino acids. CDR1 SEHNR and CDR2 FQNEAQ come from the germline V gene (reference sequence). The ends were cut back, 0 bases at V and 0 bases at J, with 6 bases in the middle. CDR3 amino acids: CASSLARDSYNEQFF. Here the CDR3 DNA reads TGTGCCAGCAGCTTAGCGCGGGACTCCTACAATGAGCAGTTCTTC.

The CDR3 reads CASSEASGIPLSYNEQFF. The DNA of the CDR3 is TGTGCCAGCAGTGAAGCGAGCGGGATACCCCTCTCCTACAATGAGCAGTTCTTC. The chain recombines TRBV2 with TRBJ2-1; 7 bases agree with TRBD2. The V gene end was trimmed by 0 bases and the J gene end by 0 bases; junction bases not matched to a gene: 8. Germline V gene data show CDR1 as SNHLY and CDR2 as FYNNEI. The CDR3 covers 18 residues.

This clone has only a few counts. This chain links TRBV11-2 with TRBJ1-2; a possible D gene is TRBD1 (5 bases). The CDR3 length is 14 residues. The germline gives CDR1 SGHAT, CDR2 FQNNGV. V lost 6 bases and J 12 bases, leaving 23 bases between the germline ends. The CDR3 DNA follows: TGTGCCAGCAGTTCCACACGGGACGGAGGGATCCACACCTTC. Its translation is CASSSTRDGGIHTF. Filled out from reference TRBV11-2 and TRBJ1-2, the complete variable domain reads EAGVAQSPRYKIIEKRQSVAFWCNPISGHATLYWYQQILGQGPKLLIQFQNNGVVDDSQLPKDRFSAERLKGVDSTLKIQPAKLEDSAVYLCASSSTRDGGIHTFGSGTRLTVV.

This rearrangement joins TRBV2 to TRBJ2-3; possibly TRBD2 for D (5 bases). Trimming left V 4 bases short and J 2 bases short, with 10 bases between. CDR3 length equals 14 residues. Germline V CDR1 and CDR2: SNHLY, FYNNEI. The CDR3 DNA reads TGTGCCAGCAGTGCCGGAGGTTACACAGATACGCAGTATTTT. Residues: CASSAGGYTDTQYF. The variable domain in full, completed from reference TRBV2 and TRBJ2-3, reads EPEVTQTPSHQVTQMGQEVILRCVPISNHLYFYWYRQILGQKVEFLVSFYNNEISEKSEIFDDQFSVERPDGSNFTLKIRSTKLEDSAMYFCASSAGGYTDTQYFGPGTRLTVL.

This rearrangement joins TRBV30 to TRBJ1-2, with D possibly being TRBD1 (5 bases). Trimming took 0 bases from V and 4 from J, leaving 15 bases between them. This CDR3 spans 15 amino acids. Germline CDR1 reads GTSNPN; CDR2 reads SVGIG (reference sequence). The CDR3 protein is CAWSVGDSPRYGYTF. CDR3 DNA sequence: TGTGCCTGGAGTGTAGGGGACTCCCCACGCTATGGCTACACCTTC.

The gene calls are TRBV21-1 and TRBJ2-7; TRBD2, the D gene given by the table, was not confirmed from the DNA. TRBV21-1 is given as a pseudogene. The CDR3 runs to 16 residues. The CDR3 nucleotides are TGTGCCAGCAGCAAGACCGCCCGTCGGGGATACTACGAGCAGTACTTC. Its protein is CASSKTARRGYYEQYF.